Below, 25 T cell receptor beta chains from the same sample are listed, as sequenced in a study of T cell repertoires in cytomegalovirus infection. TCRdb analysed the reads with MiXCR anew, one entry per CDR3 protein. The sample holds some 120,000 distinct CDR3 sequences; about 9.4% are singletons and the top ten take approximately 33%. Antigen specificity for these receptors is unknown. The specimen was PBMCs, sequenced either directly or after in vitro stimulation (not recorded which). Receptors originate from a human donor in good health (CMV status not recorded). Some clones in this sample may be carry-over from other donors' samples.

The rearrangement uses TRBV20-1 and TRBJ1-1; no firm D call. The germline V gene encodes CDR1 DFQATT and CDR2 SNEGSKA (reference sequence). The CDR3 extends over 12 amino acids. The germline V and J ends were trimmed by 1 base and 7 bases, with 10 bases remaining between them. This CDR3 is CSARVRENEAFF. For the CDR3, the DNA is TGCAGTGCTAGAGTAAGGGAGAATGAAGCTTTCTTT.

The table lists this clonotype with a few counts. V is TRBV29-1 and J is TRBJ1-5; D is unclear. Trimming pared 6 bases from V and 4 bases from J, leaving 13 bases between. Germline CDR1 is SQVTM and CDR2 is ANQGSEA. The CDR3 length is 13 residues. CDR3 sequence: CSVQTPNNQPQHF. For the CDR3, the DNA is TGCAGCGTCCAAACACCGAATAATCAGCCCCAGCATTTT.

This clonotype was detected only a few times. The rearrangement joins TRBV2 to TRBJ1-1; D gene uncertain. Germline V gene sequence: CDR1 SNHLY, CDR2 FYNNEI. Trimming removed 2 bases at V and 0 bases at J, with 7 bases between. The CDR3 totals 14 residues. In DNA, the CDR3 is TGTGCCAGCAGTGAAAGGTTTCTGAACACTGAAGCTTTCTTT. This codes for CASSERFLNTEAFF.

This clonotype was seen at least ten times. The CDR3 DNA reads TGTGCCAGCAGCCTAGATTTGGCTGAAGCTTTCTTT. It translates to CASSLDLAEAFF. This chain uses TRBV7-2 with TRBJ1-1, with D unresolved. V was pared by 5 bases and J by 6 bases, with 10 bases between. Looked up from germline, CDR1 is SGHTA and CDR2 is FQGNSA. The CDR3 runs to 12 residues.

This clonotype occurred many times. The V gene is TRBV7-9, the J gene TRBJ1-1; no definite D call. The CDR3 spans 12 residues. Germline lookup yields CDR1 SEHNR and CDR2 FQNEAQ (reference sequence). V lost 5 bases to trimming and J lost 5 bases, with 9 bases between them. The CDR3 nucleotides are TGTGCCAGCAGCCACGGAGGGACTGAAGCTTTCTTT. This gives the protein CASSHGGTEAFF.

This chain links TRBV10-3 with TRBJ2-1, with 7 bases lining up with TRBD1. This CDR3 has 13 amino acids. Germline-derived CDR1 and CDR2 are ENHRY and SYGVKD. J gave up 3 bases and V 6 bases, and 2 bases lay outside the gene matches. CDR3 nucleotides: TGTGCCATCAGGGGGGACAGCTACAATGAGCAGTTCTTC. It codes for CAIRGDSYNEQFF.

V usage is TRBV20-1 and J usage is TRBJ2-4; 9 nucleotides line up with TRBD2. The CDR3 is 15 amino acids. CDR1 and CDR2 (germline): DFQATT, SNEGSKA (reference sequence). V trimming: 3 bases; J trimming: 1 base; junction bases outside the gene matches: 4. The CDR3 sequence: CSARRSGRAKNIQYF. DNA of the CDR3: TGCAGTGCTAGGAGGAGCGGGAGGGCCAAAAACATTCAGTACTTC.

This clonotype was counted ten times or more. This chain connects TRBV2 to TRBJ2-1; the match to TRBD1 covers 8 bases. The CDR3 runs to 14 residues. With 5 bases clipped from V and 3 bases from J, the junction kept 3 bases outside the gene matches. Germline-derived CDR1 and CDR2 are SNHLY and FYNNEI. Here the CDR3 reads CASSQGAIYNEQFF. The CDR3 region has the DNA TGTGCCAGCAGTCAGGGGGCGATCTACAATGAGCAGTTCTTC.

This clonotype was counted many times. The chain employs TRBV7-2 and TRBJ2-1; 7 bases fit TRBD2. Germline V CDR1 and CDR2: SGHTA, FQGNSA. The CDR3 is 15 residues long. V shed 2 bases and J 5 bases; nucleotides not matched to a gene: 6. The CDR3 is CASSLLTSANNEQFF. The CDR3 nucleotides are TGTGCCAGCAGCTTACTCACTAGCGCCAACAATGAGCAGTTCTTC.

Many counts were recorded for this clonotype. J is TRBJ2-1 and V is TRBV7-8, with 8 bases aligning to TRBD2. Trimming removed 5 bases from V and 3 bases from J; junction bases left unmatched: 12. CDR3 length: 17 amino acids. The V gene's germline CDR1 is SGHVS and CDR2 FQNEAQ. The CDR3 loop reads CASSTRGAGAVYNEQFF. Written as DNA, the CDR3 is TGTGCCAGCAGCACGAGGGGAGCGGGAGCCGTCTACAATGAGCAGTTCTTC.

This clonotype has at least ten counts. This chain uses TRBV15 with TRBJ1-2, with TRBD1 matching over 7 bases. Looked up from germline, CDR1 is LNHNV and CDR2 is YYDKDF (reference sequence). The trim removed 3 bases at V and 2 bases at J, leaving 0 bases unmatched. The CDR3 runs to 13 residues. CDR3 sequence: CATSRDRNYGYTF. Written as DNA, the CDR3 is TGTGCCACCAGCAGGGACAGGAACTATGGCTACACCTTC.

This clonotype was counted ten times or more. The DNA for the CDR3 is TGTGCCAGTTCCCGAATGGTTGCAGCCGGGACGGTGAACACTGAAGCTTTCTTT. Amino acids: CASSRMVAAGTVNTEAFF. The chain recombines TRBV18 with TRBJ1-1; possibly TRBD1 for D (5 bases). CDR3 size: 18 residues. Looked up from germline, CDR1 is KGHSH and CDR2 is LQKENI. The V end lost 9 bases, the J end lost 0 bases, and 26 bases lay between the germline ends. Variable domain in full (rest from reference TRBV18 and TRBJ1-1): NAGVMQNPRHLVRRRGQEARLRCSPMKGHSHVYWYRQLPEEGLKFMVYLQKENIIDESGMPKERFSAEFPKEGPSILRIQQVVRGDSAAYFCASSRMVAAGTVNTEAFFGQGTRLTVV.

This chain connects TRBV10-3 to TRBJ2-2; D is possibly TRBD2 (5 bases). This CDR3 comprises 14 residues. CDR1 ENHRY and CDR2 SYGVKD come from the germline V gene. Trimming shortened V by 8 bases and J by 1 base, and 11 bases separated the two germline ends. The CDR3 is CAIRAGRNTGELFF. The CDR3, as DNA: TGTGCCATCCGTGCGGGCAGGAACACCGGGGAGCTGTTTTTT.

This sequence joins TRBV20-1 and TRBJ1-2; TRBD1 might be the D (6 bases). Germline V lookup: CDR1 DFQATT, CDR2 SNEGSKA (reference sequence). The ends were cut back, 5 bases at V and 2 bases at J, with 9 bases in the middle. The CDR3 sequence is 12 residues long. The CDR3 loop is CSAGQQNYGYTF. The CDR3 nucleotides read TGCAGTGCTGGACAGCAGAACTATGGCTACACCTTC.

This clonotype occurred many times. The chain recombines TRBV6-1 with TRBJ1-2; 11 bases are shared with TRBD1. CDR3 length: 14 residues. The V and J ends lost 11 bases and 6 bases, in that order; junction bases with no gene match: 11. CDR1 is MNHNS, CDR2 SASEGT, per germline. The CDR3 sequence: CAGDPGQGVDGYTF. CDR3 nucleotides: TGTGCCGGTGATCCGGGACAGGGGGTAGATGGCTACACCTTC.

In the case of this clonotype: It may be a read error: a sequence one base away is much more abundant. The chain combines TRBV27 with TRBJ2-7, with TRBD2 matching over 9 bases. Germline V CDR1 and CDR2: MNHEY, SMNVEV (reference sequence). The CDR3 has 14 residues. The CDR3 loop is CASSSASGTNELYF. CDR3 nucleotides: TGTGCCAGCAGTTCGGCTAGCGGGACCAACGAGCTGTACTTC.

The rearrangement joins TRBV7-2 to TRBJ2-1, with D unclear. The CDR3 is 15 residues long. Trimming took off 3 bases at V and 0 bases at J, with 9 bases between the two ends. The germline CDR1 and CDR2 sequences are SGHTA and FQGNSA. Written as DNA, the CDR3 is TGTGCCAGCAGCTTCCCCCTGAGCTCCTACAATGAGCAGTTCTTC. Translated, it gives CASSFPLSSYNEQFF.

The rearrangement links TRBV7-9 to TRBJ1-5; a possible D gene is TRBD1 (5 bases). CDR3 length: 18 amino acids. V lost 5 bases and J lost 1, with 21 bases in between. The germline gives CDR1 SEHNR, CDR2 FQNEAQ (reference sequence). The CDR3 nucleotides are TGTGCCAGCAGCCACCGGGACTTGAGGAAGGGGAGCAATCAGCCCCAGCATTTT. Translation: CASSHRDLRKGSNQPQHF.

J is TRBJ1-2 and V is TRBV28; no firm D call. The CDR3 runs to 13 residues. Trimming cost V 5 bases and J 8 bases, with 15 bases left between them. The germline V gene has CDR1 MDHEN and CDR2 SYDVKM. Here the CDR3 DNA reads TGTGCCAGCAGTCGGACGCGGACGGGAGGCTACACCTTC. This gives the protein CASSRTRTGGYTF.

This clonotype was seen only a few times. The genes are TRBV7-2 and TRBJ2-7; a possible D gene is TRBD1 (5 bases). Germline assignment: CDR1 SGHTA and CDR2 FQGNSA. The CDR3 is 13 amino acids. Trimming stripped 5 bases from V and 6 bases from J, with 14 bases between. CDR3 sequence (DNA): TGTGCCAGCAGCGCCACAGGTTCCGGCGAGCAGTACTTC. The encoded protein is CASSATGSGEQYF.

This clonotype was observed many times. The chain joins TRBV20-1 to TRBJ1-3, with D hard to call. The CDR3 sequence is 15 residues long. CDR1 and CDR2 from the germline V gene are DFQATT and SNEGSKA (reference sequence). Trimming left V 0 bases short and J 2 bases short, with 11 bases between. Here the CDR3 DNA reads TGCAGTGCTAGAGATCCGGCCCCCCCTGGAAACACCATATATTTT. It specifies CSARDPAPPGNTIYF.

This clonotype was detected a few times. The chain links TRBV5-6 to TRBJ2-7; 9 bases agree with TRBD2. The V segment lost 4 bases and the J segment 6 bases; nucleotides outside the gene matches: 14. CDR3 length: 16 residues. Per the germline V gene, CDR1 is SGHDT and CDR2 is YYEEEE. The CDR3 here is CASSRGKVAGVTEQYF. The CDR3 region has the DNA TGTGCCAGCAGCCGGGGCAAAGTAGCGGGAGTGACCGAGCAGTACTTC. Drawing the rest from reference TRBV5-6 and TRBJ2-7, the complete variable domain is DAGVTQSPTHLIKTRGQQVTLRCSPKSGHDTVSWYQQALGQGPQFIFQYYEEEERQRGNFPDRFSGHQFPNYSSELNVNALLLGDSALYLCASSRGKVAGVTEQYFGPGTRLTVT.

Turning to this clonotype: A much larger clonotype is one base distant, so this may be a read error. The chain couples TRBV5-3 to TRBJ1-6; 10 nucleotides align to TRBD1. TRBV5-3 is placed among ORFs of uncertain function. J lost 6 bases, V lost 8 bases, and 14 bases had no gene match. There are 17 residues in the CDR3. The CDR3 spells CASSRFVGTGVNSPLHF. DNA of the CDR3: TGTGCCAGCAGCCGATTTGTCGGGACAGGGGTTAATTCACCCCTCCACTTT.

This clonotype was observed many times. This CDR3 reads CASSLGLQEVRNTIYF. In nucleotides, the CDR3 is TGTGCCAGCAGTTTAGGCCTACAGGAGGTCCGAAACACCATATATTTT. This sequence joins TRBV28 and TRBJ1-3; a possible D gene is TRBD1 (5 bases). Trimming removed 2 bases at V and 5 bases at J, with 16 bases between. The CDR3 extends over 16 amino acids. The germline CDR1 and CDR2 sequences are MDHEN and SYDVKM.

This clonotype showed up just a few times. V gene TRBV12-3 or TRBV12-4 combines with J gene TRBJ2-5; TRBD2 matches 10 bases. The CDR3 consists of 15 residues. Unmatched junction bases numbered 8, after V lost 5 bases and J lost 5 bases. The CDR3: CASSTIAGGGETQYF. The CDR3 nucleotides are TGTGCCAGCAGTACCATAGCGGGAGGAGGCGAGACCCAGTACTTC.